The rows below give T cell receptor beta chains drawn from one sample of a study of blood T cell repertoires in COVID-19. Assay: immunoSEQ multiplex PCR; the TCRdb copy retains only in-frame clones and omits some. Among 100,000 to 150,000 clones listed, roughly 84% were seen once. The sequenced sample consisted of peripheral blood. The receptors derive from a woman younger than 45 who had recovered from COVID-19. CDR3s include the opening cysteine and the closing phenylalanine or tryptophan. The D gene is left open where the match is weak. Size is omitted from some rows. Given values are once, few, many or a class for expanded clones.

size	V	D	J	CDR3	DNA
NA	TRBV29-1	NA	TRBJ1-2	CSAQSDYGYTF	TGCAGCGCTCAGAGCGACTATGGCTACACCTTC
few	TRBV6-5	TRBD2	TRBJ2-7	CASTKREGYEQYF	TGTGCCAGCACCAAGCGGGAGGGCTACGAGCAGTACTTC
NA	TRBV6-5	TRBD1	TRBJ2-1	CASSLGQGGHNEQFF	TGTGCCAGCAGTTTGGGACAGGGAGGACACAATGAGCAGTTCTTC
NA	TRBV5-1	NA	TRBJ1-2	CASSLREANYGYTF	TGCGCCAGCAGCCTCAGGGAGGCTAACTATGGCTACACCTTC
few	TRBV7-2	TRBD1	TRBJ1-1	CASSTRQGLNTEAFF	TGTGCCAGCAGCACACGACAGGGATTGAACACTGAAGCTTTCTTT
NA	TRBV29-1	NA	TRBJ2-1	CSVEGTSQGNNEQFF	TGCAGCGTTGAAGGCACCTCACAGGGAAACAATGAGCAGTTCTTC
NA	TRBV6-5	TRBD2	TRBJ2-3	CASSSGGVDTQYF	TGTGCCAGCAGCAGCGGGGGCGTGGATACGCAGTATTTT
NA	TRBV5-4	NA	TRBJ1-2	CASKIITEGNYGYTF	TGTGCCAGCAAGATTATTACGGAGGGTAACTATGGCTACACCTTC
NA	TRBV19	TRBD1	TRBJ2-3	CASSTLDRGADTQYF	TGTGCCAGTAGTACACTGGACAGGGGCGCAGATACGCAGTATTTT
NA	TRBV6-5	NA	TRBJ1-1	CASTVGVGNTEAFF	TGTGCCAGCACCGTAGGGGTAGGAAACACTGAAGCTTTCTTT
NA	TRBV7-2	TRBD2	TRBJ2-1	CASSMTSFVSSYNEQFF	TGTGCCAGCAGCATGACTAGCTTCGTGAGCTCCTACAATGAGCAGTTCTTC
NA	TRBV4-2	TRBD2	TRBJ2-7	CASSQLSGAQNPYEQYF	TGTGCCAGCAGCCAATTAAGCGGGGCTCAAAATCCATACGAGCAGTACTTC
once	TRBV15	NA	TRBJ1-1	CATSRSMNTEAFF	TGTGCCACCAGCAGATCCATGAACACTGAAGCTTTCTTT
NA	TRBV11-2	NA	TRBJ1-5	CASSLGFQGNQPQHF	TGTGCCAGCAGCTTAGGTTTCCAGGGAAACCAGCCCCAGCATTTT
NA	TRBV27	TRBD2	TRBJ2-1	CASSFVGSAGVEQFF	TGTGCCAGCAGCTTTGTAGGGTCCGCGGGGGTTGAGCAGTTCTTC
NA	TRBV4-2	NA	TRBJ1-3	CASSQEPVVVTLKNTIYF	TGTGCCAGCAGCCAAGAGCCCGTAGTGGTAACCCTCAAAAACACCATATATTTT
NA	TRBV7-2	NA	TRBJ1-5	CASSSRVNQPQHF	TGTGCCAGCAGCTCCAGGGTAAATCAGCCCCAGCATTTT
NA	TRBV19	TRBD1	TRBJ1-4	CASSKGRGVATNEKLFF	TGTGCCAGTAGTAAAGGCAGGGGGGTTGCAACTAATGAAAAACTGTTTTTT
NA	TRBV6-2/TRBV6-3	NA	TRBJ2-7	CASSYSDGAYEQYF	TGTGCCAGCAGTTACTCCGACGGAGCCTACGAGCAGTACTTC
NA	TRBV4-2	TRBD2	TRBJ2-1	CASSHSGVETNEQFF	TGTGCCAGCAGCCATAGCGGGGTGGAGACAAATGAGCAGTTCTTC
NA	TRBV18	NA	TRBJ2-1	CASSPLSGNNEQFF	TGTGCCAGCTCACCCCTCTCGGGAAACAATGAGCAGTTCTTC
NA	TRBV7-9	NA	TRBJ2-7	CASSPPGQRYEQYF	TGTGCCAGCAGCCCACCGGGACAACGGTACGAGCAGTACTTC
NA	TRBV5-4	NA	TRBJ1-2	CASSLGQVDLKSYTF	TGTGCCAGCAGCTTGGGACAGGTGGACCTGAAGAGCTACACCTTC
NA	TRBV7-7	NA	TRBJ2-1	CASSLGGSAYNEQFF	TGTGCTAGCAGCTTAGGCGGTTCAGCCTACAATGAGCAGTTCTTC